This T cell receptor (beta chain) appears in the sequencing data of a study of blood T cells in healthy people across ages. Study in general: About one barcoded beta molecule per two T cells was the capture yield of template switching.

The study drew donors from healthy Caucasian individuals in Russia aged 6 to 90. The length of the CDR3 is 14 residues. Trimming at V came to 2 bases and at J to 4 bases, leaving 5 bases not matched to a gene. From germline, CDR1 is DFQATT and CDR2 SNEGSKA (reference sequence). Then a second PCR, running about 6 to 12 cycles, was carried out with a sample-barcoded 5' primer and a J-beta primer mix. TCRdb reanalysed the 5' RACE reads using MiXCR and keeps one entry per CDR3 protein. The table shows about 1,500,000 distinct CDR3 sequences, with approximately 30% occurring only once. Material for sequencing was blood. The TCR was taken from a woman in her 30s in good health. The chain employs TRBV20-1 and TRBJ1-5, with 7 bases matching TRBD1. The CDR3 coding sequence is TGCAGTGCTAGAAGGGGGCAGGTAAATCAGCCCCAGCATTTT. Translation gives CSARRGQVNQPQHF.